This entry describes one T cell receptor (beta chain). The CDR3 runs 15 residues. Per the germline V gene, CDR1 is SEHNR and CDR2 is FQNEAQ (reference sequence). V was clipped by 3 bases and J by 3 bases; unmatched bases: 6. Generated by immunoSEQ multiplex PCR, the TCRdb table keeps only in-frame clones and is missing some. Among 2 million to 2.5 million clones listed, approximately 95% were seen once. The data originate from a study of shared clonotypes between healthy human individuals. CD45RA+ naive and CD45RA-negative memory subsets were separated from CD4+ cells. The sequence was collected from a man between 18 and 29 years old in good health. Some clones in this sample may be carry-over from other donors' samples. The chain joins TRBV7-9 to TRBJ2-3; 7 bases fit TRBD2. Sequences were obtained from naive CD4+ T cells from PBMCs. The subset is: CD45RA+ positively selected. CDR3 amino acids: CASSFAGVGTDTQYF. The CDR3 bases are TGTGCCAGCAGCTTTGCGGGAGTTGGGACAGATACGCAGTATTTT. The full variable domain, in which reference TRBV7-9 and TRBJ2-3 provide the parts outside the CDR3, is DTGVSQNPRHKITKRGQNVTFRCDPISEHNRLYWYRQTLGQGPEFLTYFQNEAQLEKSRLLSDRFSAERPKGSFSTLEIQRTEQGDSAMYLCASSFAGVGTDTQYFGPGTRLTVL.